This TCR beta chain was recovered during a study of T cell changes during pregnancy in multiple sclerosis. Germline V CDR1 and CDR2: LGHNA, YSLEER. This CDR3 is 15 amino acids long. V was shortened by 1 base and J by 3 bases, with 7 bases between the two germline ends. The data were produced by immunoSEQ multiplex PCR, yet TCRdb's version contains in-frame clones alone and is incomplete. The table has 85,000 to 120,000 clones, about 90% seen once. The chain recombines TRBV4-3 with TRBJ2-6, with D tentatively TRBD2 (5 bases). This receptor was obtained from a female donor with multiple sclerosis, enrolled in a pregnancy study. The sample here was peripheral blood, taken before pregnancy. The CDR3: CASSQGAGGANVLTF. The CDR3 nucleotides are TGCGCCAGCAGCCAAGGGGCGGGTGGGGCCAACGTCCTGACTTTC.